One sample yielded the 25 T cell receptor beta chains listed below, sequenced in a study of T cell changes during pregnancy in multiple sclerosis (dated by TCRdb to between 2018 and 2021). The library was prepared using the immunoSEQ multiplex PCR assay. TCRdb obtained this table from immuneACCESS and retained in-frame rearrangements with V and J assigned. These tables miss some clones; where compared with another copy, unresolved V genes account for less than half of the shortfall, and the remainder is unexplained. The sample records some 100,000 clones, over 85% of which are singletons. The top ten clones comprise around 1.2% of the sample. The input for sequencing was peripheral blood, taken in the second trimester of pregnancy. These receptors were taken from a female donor with multiple sclerosis, enrolled in a pregnancy study.

The chain combines TRBV6-6 with TRBJ2-3; weak D call: TRBD1 (5 bases). The V end was cut by 3 bases, the J end by 6 bases, with 13 bases between. From germline, CDR1 is MNHNY and CDR2 SVGAGI (reference sequence). The CDR3 is 14 residues long. In DNA, the CDR3 is TGTGCCAGCAGTTATGTTCCAGGGCAGGATACGCAGTATTTT. This gives the protein CASSYVPGQDTQYF.

The V and J genes are TRBV15 and TRBJ2-5; a weak D match, TRBD1 (6 bases). Trimming left V 3 bases short and J 9 bases short, with 11 bases between. Germline V gene lookup returns CDR1 LNHNV and CDR2 YYDKDF (reference sequence). The length of the CDR3 is 12 residues. This chain's CDR3 is CATSSGTGPQYF. DNA for the CDR3: TGTGCCACCAGCAGTGGCACAGGGCCCCAGTACTTC.

V usage is TRBV9 and J usage is TRBJ2-1; D is unresolved. Germline loops: CDR1 SGDLS, CDR2 YYNGEE. The V end lost 0 bases, the J end lost 5 bases, and 12 bases lay between the germline ends. CDR3 size: 15 residues. In nucleotides, the CDR3 is TGTGCCAGCAGCGTAGGATTTTCGGTCGACAATGAGCAGTTCTTC. It specifies CASSVGFSVDNEQFF.

The chain combines TRBV4-1 with TRBJ2-1; D is ambiguous. V was clipped by 3 bases and J by 7 bases, with 10 bases between them. The CDR3 has 13 residues. Germline lookup yields CDR1 MGHRA and CDR2 YSYEKL. The CDR3 sequence is CASSHFTTNEQFF. CDR3 bases: TGCGCCAGCAGCCATTTCACCACAAATGAGCAGTTCTTC.

The chain links TRBV2 to TRBJ1-4; D is ambiguous. CDR3 length equals 14 residues. CDR1 is SNHLY and CDR2 is FYNNEI in the germline V gene. The V end lost 3 bases, the J end lost 0 bases, and 5 bases lay between the germline ends. CDR3 loop: CASSEASTNEKLFF. CDR3 bases: TGTGCCAGCAGTGAGGCATCAACTAATGAAAAACTGTTTTTT.

The chain uses TRBV6-1 and TRBJ2-3; D may be TRBD1 (5 bases). CDR1 is MNHNS and CDR2 is SASEGT in the germline V gene. Trimming took 5 bases from V and 1 from J, leaving 13 bases between them. The CDR3 covers 15 residues. The CDR3 DNA reads TGTGCCAGCAGTATGACTGGACAACGCACAGATACGCAGTATTTT. Encoded protein: CASSMTGQRTDTQYF.

This sequence joins TRBV28 and TRBJ2-1, with D unclear. Germline values: CDR1 MDHEN, CDR2 SYDVKM. The ends were cut back, 5 bases at V and 9 bases at J, with 8 bases in the middle. The CDR3 length is 11 residues. CDR3 sequence: CASSTPGEQFF. CDR3 nucleotide sequence: TGTGCCAGCAGTACGCCCGGTGAGCAGTTCTTC.

V gene TRBV28 combines with J gene TRBJ2-1; 13 bases agree with TRBD2. Germline values: CDR1 MDHEN, CDR2 SYDVKM. The CDR3 consists of 15 residues. Trimming cost V 4 bases and J 8 bases; bases outside gene matches: 5. The CDR3 is CASSSLAGGLDEQFF. For the CDR3, the DNA is TGTGCCAGCAGTTCACTAGCGGGAGGGCTCGATGAGCAGTTCTTC. Filled out from reference TRBV28 and TRBJ2-1, the complete variable domain reads DVKVTQSSRYLVKRTGEKVFLECVQDMDHENMFWYRQDPGLGLRLIYFSYDVKMKEKGDIPEGYSVSREKKERFSLILESASTNQTSMYLCASSSLAGGLDEQFFGPGTRLTVL.

The chain carries TRBV4-2 and TRBJ2-7, with D uncertain. CDR3 length: 16 amino acids. Germline loops: CDR1 LGHNA, CDR2 YNFKEQ. The V end was cut by 1 base, the J end by 2 bases, with 15 bases between. Written as DNA, the CDR3 is TGTGCCAGCAGCCAAGGAGTAGCCCAACTGCCCTACGAGCAGTACTTC. Translation: CASSQGVAQLPYEQYF.

The chain combines TRBV2 with TRBJ2-2; the match to TRBD1 covers 8 bases. Losses at the gene ends were 7 bases for V and 3 bases for J; bases not matched to a gene: 10. Looked up from germline, CDR1 is SNHLY and CDR2 is FYNNEI. CDR3 length: 16 residues. The CDR3 DNA reads TGTGCCAGCAAGGACCTCAGGGGGCAAGACACCGGGGAGCTGTTTTTT. Translation gives CASKDLRGQDTGELFF. The full variable domain, in which reference TRBV2 and TRBJ2-2 provide the parts outside the CDR3, is EPEVTQTPSHQVTQMGQEVILRCVPISNHLYFYWYRQILGQKVEFLVSFYNNEISEKSEIFDDQFSVERPDGSNFTLKIRSTKLEDSAMYFCASKDLRGQDTGELFFGEGSRLTVL.

The rearrangement links TRBV28 to TRBJ2-7; the D gene is possibly TRBD2 (7 bases). The CDR3 is 14 residues long. Germline lookup yields CDR1 MDHEN and CDR2 SYDVKM. V lost 2 bases and J 3 bases, leaving 11 bases between the germline ends. In nucleotides, the CDR3 is TGTGCCAGCAGTTTAAAGGGAGGGGGCTACGAGCAGTACTTC. Translated, it gives CASSLKGGGYEQYF.

This clone came up once. The chain carries TRBV2 and TRBJ2-1; TRBD2 might be the D (5 bases). Trimming removed 0 bases at V and 13 bases at J, with 13 bases between. Germline CDR1 reads SNHLY; CDR2 reads FYNNEI. The CDR3 runs to 13 residues. CDR3 amino acids: CASSEAPGGTQFF. For the CDR3, the DNA is TGTGCCAGCAGTGAAGCGCCAGGAGGAACACAGTTCTTC.

This clone has just one count. This chain links TRBV6-5 with TRBJ2-1; TRBD2 aligns across 12 bases. Trimming cost V 6 bases and J 6 bases; bases outside gene matches: 6. CDR3 length: 15 amino acids. The V gene's germline CDR1 is MNHEY and CDR2 SVGAGI. The CDR3, as DNA: TGTGCCAGCAGGGCTAGCGGGGGGGCTTCCAATGAGCAGTTCTTC. Encoded protein: CASRASGGASNEQFF.

The rearrangement joins TRBV29-1 to TRBJ2-7, with D possibly matching TRBD1 (6 bases). The germline gives CDR1 SQVTM, CDR2 ANQGSEA. V was cut by 0 bases and J by 3 bases, with 12 bases left in between. The CDR3 is made up of 14 amino acids. CDR3 coding DNA: TGCAGCGTTGAAGACAGGGGTCAAAACTACGAGCAGTACTTC. This gives the protein CSVEDRGQNYEQYF.

The J gene is TRBJ2-7, the V gene TRBV2, with TRBD1 identical over 8 bases. Trimming took 11 bases from V and 5 from J; bases not matched to a gene: 8. The CDR3 covers 12 residues. Germline V lookup: CDR1 SNHLY, CDR2 FYNNEI. The CDR3 sequence: CAADRVVHEQYF. CDR3 nucleotide sequence: TGTGCCGCGGACAGGGTTGTCCACGAGCAGTACTTC.

The chain joins TRBV5-1 to TRBJ1-2; D might be TRBD1 (5 bases). Germline CDR1 SGHRS, CDR2 YFSETQ. V was cut by 4 bases and J by 6 bases, with 16 bases left in between. CDR3 length equals 14 residues. CDR3 loop: CASSPEGRGDGYTF. The CDR3 nucleotides are TGCGCCAGCAGCCCCGAGGGGCGCGGGGATGGCTACACCTTC.

The V call is TRBV5-1, the J call TRBJ2-2; D remains unclear. The CDR3 sequence is 13 residues long. CDR1 and CDR2 from the germline V gene are SGHRS and YFSETQ. V lost 1 base, J lost 6 bases, and 7 bases lay in between. The CDR3 DNA reads TGCGCCAGCAGCTTGACAGTTTCCGGGGAGCTGTTTTTT. This sequence encodes CASSLTVSGELFF.

V and J are TRBV7-9 and TRBJ2-5; 8 bases are shared with TRBD1. The CDR3 has 15 amino acids. Germline values: CDR1 SEHNR, CDR2 FQNEAQ (reference sequence). V lost 5 bases to trimming and J lost 0 bases; unmatched junction nucleotides: 5. The CDR3 loop reads CASSPTGGYQETQYF. The CDR3 region has the DNA TGTGCCAGCAGCCCCACAGGGGGGTACCAAGAGACCCAGTACTTC.

The chain couples TRBV28 to TRBJ1-5; D remains unclear. The V gene's germline CDR1 is MDHEN and CDR2 SYDVKM. The CDR3 is 12 amino acids. V was cut by 7 bases and J by 4 bases, with 8 bases left in between. CDR3 coding DNA: TGTGCCAGCACCTTCTCTAATCAGCCCCAGCATTTT. This encodes CASTFSNQPQHF.

This chain links TRBV28 with TRBJ1-3; maybe TRBD1 (6 bases). Per the germline V gene, CDR1 is MDHEN and CDR2 is SYDVKM. CDR3 length: 15 residues. V lost 0 bases and J 2 bases, leaving 8 bases between the germline ends. In DNA, the CDR3 is TGTGCCAGCAGTTTATGGGGGGCGGCTGGAAACACCATATATTTT. It yields the protein CASSLWGAAGNTIYF. Drawing the rest from reference TRBV28 and TRBJ1-3, the complete variable domain is DVKVTQSSRYLVKRTGEKVFLECVQDMDHENMFWYRQDPGLGLRLIYFSYDVKMKEKGDIPEGYSVSREKKERFSLILESASTNQTSMYLCASSLWGAAGNTIYFGEGSWLTVV.

The chain is built from TRBV27 and TRBJ2-4; D perhaps matches TRBD1 (5 bases). Germline-derived CDR1 and CDR2 are MNHEY and SMNVEV (reference sequence). Trimming cost V 8 bases and J 3 bases, with 14 bases left between them. This CDR3 region has 14 residues. CDR3 region: CASATQRGKNIQYF. CDR3 coding DNA: TGTGCCAGCGCTACACAAAGGGGCAAAAACATTCAGTACTTC.

Concerning this clone: A read error may account for a junction end that differs from germline. The V gene is TRBV18, the J gene TRBJ2-3; 9 nucleotides line up with TRBD2. The V gene's germline CDR1 is KGHSH and CDR2 LQKENI. The CDR3 extends over 15 amino acids. The CDR3 nucleotides are TGTGCCAGCTCCCCACTAGCGGGTAACACAGATACGCAGTATTTT. Its translation is CASSPLAGNTDTQYF.

This clone occurred once. V and J are TRBV28 and TRBJ1-4, with D unclear. V was trimmed by 3 bases and J by 4 bases, leaving 9 bases between them. The CDR3 runs 14 residues. Germline V lookup: CDR1 MDHEN, CDR2 SYDVKM. CDR3 residues: CASSLESLNEKLFF. In nucleotides, the CDR3 is TGTGCCAGCAGTTTGGAGAGCCTTAATGAAAAACTGTTTTTT.

The CDR3 reads CASSLGRATEAFF. The CDR3 coding sequence is TGTGCCAGCAGTTTGGGCAGAGCCACTGAAGCTTTCTTT. V and J are TRBV28 and TRBJ1-1; no reliable D call. CDR3 length: 13 residues. The germline CDR1 and CDR2 sequences are MDHEN and SYDVKM. The V and J ends lost 3 bases and 4 bases respectively, with 9 bases between them. Variable domain in full (rest from reference TRBV28 and TRBJ1-1): DVKVTQSSRYLVKRTGEKVFLECVQDMDHENMFWYRQDPGLGLRLIYFSYDVKMKEKGDIPEGYSVSREKKERFSLILESASTNQTSMYLCASSLGRATEAFFGQGTRLTVV.

The rearrangement links TRBV5-6 to TRBJ2-5; maybe TRBD2 (5 bases). This CDR3 spans 15 amino acids. The germline V gene encodes CDR1 SGHDT and CDR2 YYEEEE. V was pared by 2 bases and J by 3 bases, with 14 bases between. The CDR3 loop is CASSFGLTREETQYF. DNA for the CDR3: TGTGCCAGCAGCTTTGGTCTAACTAGGGAAGAGACCCAGTACTTC. Complete variable domain (other parts from reference TRBV5-6 and TRBJ2-5): DAGVTQSPTHLIKTRGQQVTLRCSPKSGHDTVSWYQQALGQGPQFIFQYYEEEERQRGNFPDRFSGHQFPNYSSELNVNALLLGDSALYLCASSFGLTREETQYFGPGTRLLVL.